This is a list of T cell receptor beta chains from one sample in a study of shared clonotypes between healthy human individuals. The table came from immunoSEQ multiplex PCR; TCRdb's copy has only in-frame clones and leaves some out. Among over a million clones, around 97% were seen once, and the ten largest hold approximately 1.1%. What was sequenced was naive CD4+ T cells sorted from blood. All receptors derive from a man younger than 40 in good health. Each CDR3 is given with its conserved first and last residue. Each record gives: J gene, CDR3 length, D gene, clone size, V gene, CDR3 protein, CDR3 DNA. D genes are given only for firm matches. Size tells how often a clone was seen (once, few, many) or the class of an expanded clone, and some rows leave it out.

TRBJ2-7	11	-	-	TRBV6-1	CASSLGGEQYF	TGTGCCAGCAGTTTAGGGGGTGAGCAGTACTTC
TRBJ2-5	15	TRBD2	once	TRBV7-3	CASSLAGGVQETQYF	TGTGCCAGCAGTTTAGCGGGAGGGGTACAAGAGACCCAGTACTTC
TRBJ2-7	14	TRBD2	-	TRBV7-9	CASTWASGDYEQYF	TGTGCCAGCACTTGGGCTAGCGGAGACTACGAGCAGTACTTC
TRBJ2-7	14	-	-	TRBV28	CASSLKGWVGEQYF	TGTGCCAGCAGTTTGAAGGGATGGGTTGGCGAGCAGTACTTC
TRBJ2-7	12	-	-	TRBV6-5	CASSQLGRQQYF	TGTGCCAGCAGTCAACTCGGACGCCAGCAGTACTTC
TRBJ2-5	16	TRBD1	-	TRBV9	CASSVAGTGGQETQYF	TGTGCCAGCAGCGTAGCTGGGACAGGGGGTCAAGAGACCCAGTACTTC
TRBJ2-1	14	-	-	TRBV7-2	CASSLDRAYNEQFF	TGTGCCAGCAGCTTAGATCGGGCCTACAATGAGCAGTTCTTC
TRBJ1-5	20	-	-	TRBV1	CTSSQDGLIKEELSNQPQHF	TGCACCAGCAGCCAAGATGGACTTATCAAAGAGGAACTTAGCAATCAGCCCCAGCATTTT
TRBJ2-2	20	TRBD2	-	TRBV9	CASSVLPAGTSGMNTGELFF	TGTGCCAGCAGCGTCCTCCCCGCCGGGACTAGCGGGATGAACACCGGGGAGCTGTTTTTT
TRBJ2-4	16	TRBD1	-	TRBV4-3	CASSQEVGQGKNIQYF	TGCGCCAGCAGCCAAGAGGTGGGACAGGGGAAGAACATTCAGTACTTC
TRBJ1-5	15	TRBD1	-	TRBV27	CASRRQTGGDQPQHF	TGTGCCAGCAGAAGACAAACAGGGGGCGATCAGCCCCAGCATTTT
TRBJ1-1	18	TRBD1	once	TRBV5-6	CASSLRTGLIGPNTEAFF	TGTGCCAGCAGCCTTCGGACAGGGTTAATTGGCCCGAACACTGAAGCTTTCTTT
TRBJ2-6	16	TRBD1	-	TRBV27	CASSLGTGTGANVLTF	TGTGCCAGCAGTTTGGGGACAGGGACCGGGGCCAACGTCCTGACTTTC
TRBJ2-7	15	TRBD2	-	TRBV5-1	CASSLGTSGFYEQYF	TGCGCCAGCAGCCTAGGGACTAGCGGCTTCTACGAGCAGTACTTC
TRBJ2-3	13	-	-	TRBV25-1	CASSKLAGDTQYF	TGTGCCAGCAGTAAACTAGCTGGTGATACGCAGTATTTT
TRBJ2-5	16	-	-	TRBV4-1	CASSHPGRGQQETQYF	TGCGCCAGCAGCCACCCCGGACGGGGTCAACAAGAGACCCAGTACTTC
TRBJ2-7	13	-	-	TRBV10-3	CAISTGHFYEQYF	TGTGCCATCAGTACGGGACACTTCTACGAGCAGTACTTC
TRBJ2-5	13	-	-	TRBV5-4	CASRPAGGETQYF	TGTGCCAGTCGCCCCGCCGGTGGGGAGACCCAGTACTTC
TRBJ2-3	16	-	-	TRBV2	CASSEAGGVSTDTQYF	TGTGCCAGCAGTGAAGCGGGGGGCGTTAGCACAGATACGCAGTATTTT
TRBJ2-5	15	-	once	TRBV28	CASTPREQGQETQYF	TGTGCCAGCACCCCAAGGGAGCAGGGCCAAGAGACCCAGTACTTC
TRBJ1-5	15	TRBD1	-	TRBV19	CASRRGGTGGLPQHF	TGTGCCAGTAGACGCGGGGGGACAGGGGGCCTGCCCCAGCATTTT
TRBJ2-1	17	-	-	TRBV27	CASSLFTGRILYNEQFF	TGTGCCAGCAGTTTGTTTACAGGGCGCATCCTCTACAATGAGCAGTTCTTC
TRBJ1-5	15	TRBD1	-	TRBV6-5	CASSLGDSSNQPQHF	TGTGCCAGCTCCCTTGGGGACAGTAGCAATCAGCCCCAGCATTTT
TRBJ2-7	12	-	once	TRBV10-3	CAISPGAEFQYF	TGTGCCATCAGCCCGGGGGCCGAATTTCAGTACTTC
TRBJ1-2	13	-	few	TRBV19	CASSIQQSYGYTF	TGTGCCAGTAGTATACAGCAATCCTATGGCTACACCTTC
TRBJ1-4	15	TRBD1	-	TRBV5-1	CASSRGQGASEKLFF	TGCGCCAGCAGCCGCGGACAGGGGGCATCTGAAAAACTGTTTTTT
TRBJ1-1	18	-	-	TRBV27	CASSPLPQVGSNFIEAFF	TGTGCCAGCAGTCCTCTACCTCAGGTTGGGTCGAACTTTATAGAAGCTTTCTTT
TRBJ2-7	18	TRBD2	-	TRBV7-9	CASSFQGSRGESSYEQYF	TGTGCCAGCAGCTTCCAGGGTTCTCGGGGGGAGAGCTCCTACGAGCAGTACTTC
TRBJ2-7	15	TRBD2	-	TRBV5-1	CASRLDGGRANEQYF	TGCGCCAGCAGACTGGACGGCGGGAGGGCGAACGAGCAGTACTTC
TRBJ2-1	14	TRBD2	-	TRBV6-5	CASSHSGRASEQFF	TGTGCCAGCAGTCATAGCGGGAGGGCCTCTGAGCAGTTCTTC
TRBJ2-3	14	-	-	TRBV10-3	CAISEQGFTDTQYF	TGTGCCATCAGCGAACAGGGTTTTACAGATACGCAGTATTTT
TRBJ1-2	18	-	-	TRBV9	CASSVAWPGRQRVYGYTF	TGTGCCAGCAGCGTAGCTTGGCCTGGGAGACAGCGAGTCTATGGCTACACCTTC
TRBJ2-1	15	-	-	TRBV7-3	CASSSPGTSFDEQFF	TGTGCCAGCAGCTCACCCGGGACTTCCTTCGATGAGCAGTTCTTC
TRBJ2-2	17	TRBD2	-	TRBV10-2	CASSVGLAGVGTGELFF	TGCGCCAGCAGTGTGGGACTAGCGGGAGTAGGAACCGGGGAGCTGTTTTTT
TRBJ1-2	15	-	once	TRBV5-4	CASSLVRTPGDGYTF	TGTGCCAGCAGCTTGGTTCGGACACCCGGGGATGGCTACACCTTC
TRBJ2-7	15	TRBD2	-	TRBV9	CASSVGLAASYEQYF	TGTGCCAGCAGCGTGGGACTAGCGGCCTCCTACGAGCAGTACTTC
TRBJ2-2	13	-	-	TRBV30	CAWSVLGTGELFF	TGTGCCTGGAGTGTACTGGGGACCGGGGAGCTGTTTTTT
TRBJ2-1	20	-	-	TRBV28	CASSFIGSLVGAVQNDEQFF	TGTGCCAGCAGTTTTATCGGTTCTCTGGTAGGTGCTGTACAAAATGATGAGCAGTTCTTC
TRBJ2-1	13	-	-	TRBV5-1	CASSLVPEVYGFF	TGCGCCAGCAGCTTGGTTCCGGAAGTTTATGGGTTCTTC
TRBJ1-4	14	-	-	TRBV11-2	CASSSGGRQEKLFF	TGTGCCAGCAGCTCCGGGGGGCGCCAGGAAAAACTGTTTTTT
TRBJ1-1	14	-	-	TRBV27	CASSLGPRDTEAFF	TGTGCCAGCAGTTTAGGGCCCCGCGATACTGAAGCTTTCTTT